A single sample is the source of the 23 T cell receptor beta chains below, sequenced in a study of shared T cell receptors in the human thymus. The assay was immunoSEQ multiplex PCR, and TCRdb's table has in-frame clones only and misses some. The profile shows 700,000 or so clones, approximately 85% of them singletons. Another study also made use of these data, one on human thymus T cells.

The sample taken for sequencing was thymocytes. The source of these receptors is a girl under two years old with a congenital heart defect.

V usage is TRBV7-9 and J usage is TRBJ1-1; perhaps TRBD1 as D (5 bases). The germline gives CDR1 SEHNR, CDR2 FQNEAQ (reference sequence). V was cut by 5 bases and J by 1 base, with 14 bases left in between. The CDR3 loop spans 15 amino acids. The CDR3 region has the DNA TGTGCCAGCAGCCCGGGGAGGACACCGAACACTGAAGCTTTCTTT. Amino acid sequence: CASSPGRTPNTEAFF.

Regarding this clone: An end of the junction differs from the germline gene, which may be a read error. The CDR3 coding sequence is TGTGCCAGCAGTTTCGGGACAGGGTACCATAATTCCCCCCTCCACTTT. Translated: CASSFGTGYHNSPLHF. The rearrangement joins TRBV27 to TRBJ1-6, with 9 bases lining up with TRBD1. CDR1 is MNHEY and CDR2 is SMNVEV in the germline V gene (reference sequence). This CDR3 has 16 amino acids.

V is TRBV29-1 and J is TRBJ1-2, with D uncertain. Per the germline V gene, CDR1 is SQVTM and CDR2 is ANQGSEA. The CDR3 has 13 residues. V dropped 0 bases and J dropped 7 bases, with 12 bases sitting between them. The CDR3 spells CSVEEGQNLGYTF. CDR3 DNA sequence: TGCAGCGTTGAAGAGGGCCAGAACCTTGGCTACACCTTC.

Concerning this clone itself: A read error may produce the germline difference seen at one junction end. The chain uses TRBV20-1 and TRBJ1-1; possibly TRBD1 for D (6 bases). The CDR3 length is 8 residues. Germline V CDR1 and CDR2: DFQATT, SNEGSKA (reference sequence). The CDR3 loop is CRTEGERF. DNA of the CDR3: TGCAGGACTGAGGGGGAGAGGTTT.

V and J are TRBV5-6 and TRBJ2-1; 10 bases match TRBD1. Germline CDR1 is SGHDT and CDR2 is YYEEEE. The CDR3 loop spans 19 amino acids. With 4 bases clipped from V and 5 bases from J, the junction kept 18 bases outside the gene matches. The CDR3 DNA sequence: TGTGCCAGCAGCCCCGTATGGGACAGGGGTTTCTTACAACACAATGAGCAGTTCTTC. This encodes CASSPVWDRGFLQHNEQFF. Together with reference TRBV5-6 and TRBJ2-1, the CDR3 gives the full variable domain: DAGVTQSPTHLIKTRGQQVTLRCSPKSGHDTVSWYQQALGQGPQFIFQYYEEEERQRGNFPDRFSGHQFPNYSSELNVNALLLGDSALYLCASSPVWDRGFLQHNEQFFGPGTRLTVL.

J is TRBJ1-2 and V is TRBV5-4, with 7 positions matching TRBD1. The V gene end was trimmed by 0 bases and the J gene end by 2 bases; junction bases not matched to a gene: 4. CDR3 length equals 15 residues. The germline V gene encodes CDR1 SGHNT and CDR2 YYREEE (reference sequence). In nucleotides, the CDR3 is TGTGCCAGCAGCTTGGAGGGGGCTAGGAACTATGGCTACACCTTC. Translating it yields CASSLEGARNYGYTF. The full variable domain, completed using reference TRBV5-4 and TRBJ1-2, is ETGVTQSPTHLIKTRGQQVTLRCSSQSGHNTVSWYQQALGQGPQFIFQYYREEENGRGNFPPRFSGLQFPNYSSELNVNALELDDSALYLCASSLEGARNYGYTFGSGTRLTVV.

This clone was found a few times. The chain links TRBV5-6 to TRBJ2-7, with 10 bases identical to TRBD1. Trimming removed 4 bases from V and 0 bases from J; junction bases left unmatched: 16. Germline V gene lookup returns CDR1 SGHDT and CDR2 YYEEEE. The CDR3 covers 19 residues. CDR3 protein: CASSIRTGGVLRSSYEQYF. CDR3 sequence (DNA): TGTGCCAGCAGCATCCGGACAGGGGGTGTTCTCCGGAGCTCCTACGAGCAGTACTTC.

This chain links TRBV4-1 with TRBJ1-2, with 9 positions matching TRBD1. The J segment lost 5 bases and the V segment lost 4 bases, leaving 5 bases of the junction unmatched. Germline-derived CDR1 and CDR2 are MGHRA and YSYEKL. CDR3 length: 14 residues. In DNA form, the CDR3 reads TGCGCCAGCAGCCCGTTGACAGGGGGATATGGCTACACCTTC. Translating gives CASSPLTGGYGYTF.

The CDR3 sequence: CASRGPGGYGYTF. CDR3 DNA sequence: TGTGCCAGCAGGGGCCCGGGGGGCTATGGCTACACCTTC. V usage is TRBV6-4 and J usage is TRBJ1-2; possible D gene TRBD1, 5 bases. Germline V gives CDR1 MRHNA, CDR2 SNTAGT. Trimming took 6 bases from V and 4 from J, leaving 12 bases between them. This CDR3 spans 13 amino acids.

CDR3 sequence reads: CASSFTGFYTEAFF. The CDR3 DNA sequence: TGTGCCAGCAGTTTTACAGGTTTCTACACTGAAGCTTTCTTT. The chain has TRBV28 and TRBJ1-1; possibly TRBD1 for D (5 bases). CDR1 MDHEN and CDR2 SYDVKM come from the germline V gene. CDR3 length: 14 residues. Trimming took off 3 bases at V and 3 bases at J, with 11 bases between the two ends. Filled out from reference TRBV28 and TRBJ1-1, the complete variable domain reads DVKVTQSSRYLVKRTGEKVFLECVQDMDHENMFWYRQDPGLGLRLIYFSYDVKMKEKGDIPEGYSVSREKKERFSLILESASTNQTSMYLCASSFTGFYTEAFFGQGTRLTVV.

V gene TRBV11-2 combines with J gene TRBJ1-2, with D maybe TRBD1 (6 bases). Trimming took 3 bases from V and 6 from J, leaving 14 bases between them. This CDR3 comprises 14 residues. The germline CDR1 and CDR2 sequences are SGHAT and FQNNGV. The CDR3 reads CASSLQTEGDGYTF. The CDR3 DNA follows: TGTGCCAGCAGCTTGCAGACAGAGGGGGATGGCTACACCTTC.

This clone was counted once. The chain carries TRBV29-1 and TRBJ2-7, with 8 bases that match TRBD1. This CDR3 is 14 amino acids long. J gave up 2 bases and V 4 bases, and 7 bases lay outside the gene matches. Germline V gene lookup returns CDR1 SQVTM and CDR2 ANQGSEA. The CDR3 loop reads CSVGGTGHTYEQYF. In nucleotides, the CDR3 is TGCAGCGTTGGAGGGACAGGACATACCTACGAGCAGTACTTC.

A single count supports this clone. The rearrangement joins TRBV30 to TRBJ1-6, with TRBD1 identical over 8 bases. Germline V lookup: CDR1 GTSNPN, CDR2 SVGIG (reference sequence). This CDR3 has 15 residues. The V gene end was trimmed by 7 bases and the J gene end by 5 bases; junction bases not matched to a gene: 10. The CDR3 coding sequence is TGTGCCTTAGACAGGGGCCCCTTTGATAATTCACCCCTCCACTTT. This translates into CALDRGPFDNSPLHF.

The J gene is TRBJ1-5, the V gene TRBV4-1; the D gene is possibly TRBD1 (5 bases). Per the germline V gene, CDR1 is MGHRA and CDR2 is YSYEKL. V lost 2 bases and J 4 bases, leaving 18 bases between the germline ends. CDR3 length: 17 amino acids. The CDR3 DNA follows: TGCGCCAGCAGCCAACTCAACCCAAACAGGCTTAATCAGCCCCAGCATTTT. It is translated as CASSQLNPNRLNQPQHF.

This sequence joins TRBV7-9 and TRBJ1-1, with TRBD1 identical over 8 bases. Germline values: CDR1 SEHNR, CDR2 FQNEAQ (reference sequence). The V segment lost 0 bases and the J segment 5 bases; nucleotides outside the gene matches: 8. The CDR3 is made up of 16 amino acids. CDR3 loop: CASSLAYLDRATEAFF. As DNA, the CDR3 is TGTGCCAGCAGCTTAGCTTACTTGGACAGGGCAACTGAAGCTTTCTTT.

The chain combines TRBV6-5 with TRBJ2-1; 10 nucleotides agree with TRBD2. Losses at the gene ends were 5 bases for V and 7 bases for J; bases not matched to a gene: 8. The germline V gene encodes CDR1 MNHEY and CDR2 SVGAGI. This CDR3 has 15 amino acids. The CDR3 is CASSASGGAWNEQFF. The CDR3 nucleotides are TGTGCCAGCAGTGCCAGCGGGGGGGCCTGGAATGAGCAGTTCTTC.

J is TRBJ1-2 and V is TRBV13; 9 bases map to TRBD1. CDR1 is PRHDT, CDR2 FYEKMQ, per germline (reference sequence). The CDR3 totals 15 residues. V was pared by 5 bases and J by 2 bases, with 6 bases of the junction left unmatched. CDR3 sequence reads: CASSPHRGPNYGYTF. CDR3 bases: TGTGCCAGCAGCCCGCACAGGGGGCCAAACTATGGCTACACCTTC.

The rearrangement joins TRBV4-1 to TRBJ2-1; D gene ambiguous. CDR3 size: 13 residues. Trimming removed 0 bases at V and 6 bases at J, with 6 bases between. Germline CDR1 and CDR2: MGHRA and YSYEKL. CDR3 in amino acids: CASSQELLNEQFF. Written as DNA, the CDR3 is TGCGCCAGCAGCCAAGAACTTCTCAATGAGCAGTTCTTC.

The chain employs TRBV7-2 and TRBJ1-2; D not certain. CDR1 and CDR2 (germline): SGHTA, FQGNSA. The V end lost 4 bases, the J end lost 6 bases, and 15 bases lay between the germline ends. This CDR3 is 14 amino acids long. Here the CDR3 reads CASSSTLEMNGYTF. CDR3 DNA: TGTGCCAGCAGCTCTACCCTCGAAATGAATGGCTACACCTTC.

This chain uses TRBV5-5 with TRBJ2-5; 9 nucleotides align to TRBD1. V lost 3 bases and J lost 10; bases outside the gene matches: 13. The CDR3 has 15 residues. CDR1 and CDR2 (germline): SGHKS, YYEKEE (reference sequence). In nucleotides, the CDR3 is TGTGCCAGCAGCTCTCCATATGAAGGGGACAGGGACCAGTACTTC. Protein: CASSSPYEGDRDQYF.

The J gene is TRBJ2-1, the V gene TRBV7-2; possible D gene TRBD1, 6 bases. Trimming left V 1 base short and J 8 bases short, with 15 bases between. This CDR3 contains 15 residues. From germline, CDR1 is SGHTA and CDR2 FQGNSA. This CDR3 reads CASSLVWAGADEQFF. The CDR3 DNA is TGTGCCAGCAGCTTAGTATGGGCAGGGGCGGATGAGCAGTTCTTC. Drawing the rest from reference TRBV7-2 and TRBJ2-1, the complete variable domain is GAGVSQSPSNKVTEKGKDVELRCDPISGHTALYWYRQSLGQGLEFLIYFQGNSAPDKSGLPSDRFSAERTGGSVSTLTIQRTQQEDSAVYLCASSLVWAGADEQFFGPGTRLTVL.

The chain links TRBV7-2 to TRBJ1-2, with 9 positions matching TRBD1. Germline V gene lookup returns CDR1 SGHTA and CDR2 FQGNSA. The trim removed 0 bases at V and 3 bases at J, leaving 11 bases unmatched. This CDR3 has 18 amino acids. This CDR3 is CASSLADRGVRGDYGYTF. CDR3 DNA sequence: TGTGCCAGCAGCTTAGCGGACAGGGGCGTTCGTGGAGACTATGGCTACACCTTC. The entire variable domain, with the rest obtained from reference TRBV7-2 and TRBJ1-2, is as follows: GAGVSQSPSNKVTEKGKDVELRCDPISGHTALYWYRQSLGQGLEFLIYFQGNSAPDKSGLPSDRFSAERTGGSVSTLTIQRTQQEDSAVYLCASSLADRGVRGDYGYTFGSGTRLTVV.

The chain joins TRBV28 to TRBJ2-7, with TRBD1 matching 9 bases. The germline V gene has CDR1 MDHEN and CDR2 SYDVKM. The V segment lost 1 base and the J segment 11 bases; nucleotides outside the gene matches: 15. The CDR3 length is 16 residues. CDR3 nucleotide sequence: TGTGCCAGCAGTTTATTACCGGGACAGGGAGACAGGGGGGAGTACTTC. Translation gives CASSLLPGQGDRGEYF.